This entry concerns a single TCR beta chain. As processed by the authors: For nucleated cells, counts were estimated from reference gene primer amplification. TCRdb's table, derived via immunoSEQ multiplex PCR, lists solely in-frame clones and lacks some. V, J and clone size are taken as reported in that table, and D and trimming were inferred from the DNA itself. The data show 200,000 to 250,000 clones, with 75% to 90% seen just once and 5.2% held by the top ten. The V end was cut by 0 bases, the J end by 13 bases, with 13 bases between. Germline loops: CDR1 GTSNPN, CDR2 SVGIG (reference sequence). This CDR3 contains 13 residues. These data are taken from a study of blood T cell repertoires in COVID-19. Study information: T cells, B-cell-depleted T cells, or PBMCs provided the cDNA or gDNA that served as material.

The sequence derives from a woman aged 70 to 79 with COVID-19, enrolled during active disease. The sample was peripheral blood. The chain employs TRBV30 and TRBJ1-6, with D perhaps TRBD1 (5 bases). The CDR3: CAWSVEDSLPLHF. The CDR3 DNA follows: TGTGCCTGGAGTGTAGAAGACAGTCTGCCCCTCCACTTT.